Detailed here is one TCR beta chain. These data belong to a study of blood T cells in healthy people across ages. The V segment lost 0 bases and the J segment 7 bases; nucleotides outside the gene matches: 8. The length of the CDR3 is 15 residues. CDR1 and CDR2 from the germline V gene are SGHRS and YFSETQ. Primed by a sample-barcoded 5' primer and a J-beta primer mix, a second PCR proceeded for roughly 6 to 12 cycles. From the 5' RACE reads, TCRdb called clonotypes with MiXCR, one entry per CDR3 protein. The data show some 900,000 distinct CDR3 sequences, approximately 49% seen once. The source of this sequence is a man aged 30 to 39 in good health. Sequenced input: blood. The genes are TRBV5-1 and TRBJ2-7, with 9 bases that match TRBD2. This CDR3 is CASSLGLADYNEQYF. The CDR3 DNA is TGCGCCAGCAGCTTGGGACTAGCGGACTACAATGAGCAGTACTTC.